A single T cell receptor (beta chain) is shown here with its context. This receptor's antigen is unknown. Qualities for individual bases were not recorded, and no much larger clone is one base off. The CDR1 and CDR2 encoded by the germline V gene are ENHRY and SYGVKD. The V and J ends are trimmed by 5 bases and 4 bases, leaving 14 bases between them. From its cysteine to its phenylalanine, the CDR3 spans 14 amino acids. Only the CDR3 DNA is retained, 42 bases long and in frame from the first base. The data are from a study of cytomegalovirus exposure and HLA in healthy donors (dated by TCRdb to 2015 to 2018). About the investigation overall: In an earlier analysis of several hundred of the donors, around 290 Gb of sequence data and 117 million unique TCR beta sequences from roughly 190 million T cells were reported. Roughly 300 gigabases of sequencing data and 70 million to 100 million unique TCR sequences were included in an early release covering about 700 HLA-typed donors. Among the approximately 430 genotyped donors, approximately 77% belonged to the genetic ancestry cluster associated with self-reported Caucasian donors. The study aimed to test whether cataloging public T cell receptors could reveal signatures of past pathogen exposure. Using immunosequencing, the study profiled T cell repertoires from approximately 700 subjects and related those repertoires to cytomegalovirus serostatus. A separate validation cohort of 100 to 150 different subjects was used in addition to the approximately 610-subject first cohort. The study combined high-throughput TCR immunosequencing, statistical association of individual TCRs with disease status, and machine learning to predict cytomegalovirus infection status. A later analysis re-analyzed previously published TCR beta repertoires from 660 or so donors and added high-resolution HLA genotyping to study TCR occurrence patterns. Rather than using new phenotypic data, the later analysis identified candidate immune exposures from TCR beta sequences and from how often those sequences occurred across donors. In an earlier analysis of 550 to 700 of the donors, high-throughput TCR beta sequencing was used to judge whether each TCR beta V gene segment behaved as functional or pseudogenic. Donor age, sex, ethnicity and CMV serostatus were compiled alongside the repertoire data. Genome-wide SNP genotypes for about 60% of the roughly 700 donors were used in a later genetic analysis, which treated that subset as a discovery cohort. Every discovery cohort repertoire had been produced on one sequencing platform. Both class I and class II loci were covered by HLA typing, at four-digit resolution. Typing coverage differed by locus: A, B, C, DRB1 and DQB1 were typed in roughly 620-640 donors, DQA1 in about 510, DPA1 in roughly 590, and DPB1 in about 450. Four or five DR-DQ haplotypes were handled as single units for association and clustering because linkage in the cohort was strong. On average, around 230,000 unique TCR beta nucleotide sequences were sequenced per donor among 398 genotyped donors of the cohort, with 15% to 20% of those sequences being non-productive.

The cohort was made up of about 610 healthy bone marrow donors. All cohort members were sampled while nominally healthy, although unrecorded immune exposures were likely present. The donor was CMV seropositive and belonged to the group of 250 to 300 seropositive cohort members. A peripheral blood sample was collected from each donor, and TCR beta sequencing was performed on peripheral blood mononuclear cells. The Qiagen DNeasy Blood Extraction Kit was used to extract genomic DNA from the blood cell samples. General conclusions and limits of the study: A group of highly shared sequence variants was considered likely to be a technical artifact of the sequencing pipeline. Broadly in line with IMGT annotations, most TCR beta V segments showed up in productive rearrangements about 90% or about 30% of the time in an earlier analysis of several hundred of the donors. According to the authors, the approach could potentially be generalized to other disease states and immunological phenotypes. A further reported finding was that TCR beta sequences accurately predicted the HLA-A and HLA-B alleles for most subjects in the first cohort. The only immune exposure information available for the cohort was CMV serostatus. Most TCR sequences were seen in very few donors, while some public TCRs were found in many individuals. The classifier was reported to diagnose cytomegalovirus status with high specificity and sensitivity in both the original cohort and the validation cohort. Sequencing depth was assumed to be roughly uniform across donors in the presence/absence analyses, though that assumption may not hold. Only TCR beta chains were sequenced in this cohort, and the absence of alpha or paired-chain data limited detectable features. When HLA alleles, especially DR and DQ, strongly co-occurred, attributing TCR associations to individual alleles was difficult. In a later analysis, several top co-occurrence clusters were reported to appear linked to parvovirus B19, influenza, CMV and Epstein-Barr virus. According to a later analysis, TCR association rates differed among HLA loci, with DRB1 alleles showing the most associated TCRs and HLA-C alleles showing the fewest. Approximately 16 rarely observed V segments, including chromosome 9 orphons, were excluded from the earlier analysis of several hundred of the donors because counts were too low. Linkage disequilibrium might explain the correlated functional status among segregating V segments, but an unknown experimental factor could not be ruled out. A later analysis found that most CMV-associated TCR beta chains appeared HLA-restricted, with HLA associations seemingly driven largely by CMV exposure. In the study, approximately 160 TCR beta chains were listed as associated with cytomegalovirus. A later analysis found that HLA-associated TCR beta chains were more clonally expanded and had lower generation probabilities than equally common non-associated chains. In vitro tests confirmed that a few of the cytomegalovirus-associated TCR beta chains recognize cytomegalovirus antigens. Because the 87-base-pair reads could not distinguish some IMGT-functional V segments, including TRBV6-2 and TRBV6-3, those segments were excluded. Because HLA typing was missing for some donors at each locus, association tests included only the typed subset. Compared with the 666-donor mean, donors in an Asian-associated ancestry cluster had fewer N-insertions in productive TCRs, according to a later genetic analysis. At a false discovery rate of 0.05, a later analysis linked 16,000 or so TCR beta sequences to specific HLA alleles. V-gene and J-gene trimming of TCR beta chains was associated with a missense DCLRE1C variant in a later genetic analysis, and the association was replicated in an independent cohort.

Library method: the immunoSEQ multiplex PCR assay. For the multiplex PCR, a mixture combining 60 forward primers for TCR Vbeta segments and 13 reverse primers for TCR Jbeta segments was used. A multiplex PCR assay on genomic DNA amplified the CDR3 region of rearranged TCR beta genes. On the Illumina HiSeq System, the amplified TCR beta libraries were sequenced as 87-base-pair reads. Turning to the authors' computational methods: A later analysis counted around 72 million unique TCR beta chains across the 666 repertoires, and about 10 million of these chains were shared by at least two donors. Raw reads were error-corrected and collapsed into unique sequences by a nearest-neighbor algorithm in which closely related sequences were merged to remove PCR and sequencing errors. Alignment of CDR3 sequences to IMGT reference sequences was used to assign V, D and J gene segments. For a sequence to be retained, a match of at least six nucleotides was required to both a V gene segment and a J gene segment. Rearrangements were classified as productive when the CDR3 lacked stop codons and remained in frame with V and J, and all other rearrangements were classified as non-productive. CDR3 was defined by IMGT convention, running from the second conserved V-encoded cysteine to the conserved J-encoded phenylalanine. The earlier analysis of about 610 of the donors excluded sequences that lacked an unambiguous match to a single V gene segment. In an earlier analysis of some 590 of the donors, a V segment was called functional when productive rearrangements were above 56.7%, and segregating when the standard deviation between donors exceeded 5%. A statistical classification framework was developed to diagnose cytomegalovirus status using the catalog of TCR beta chain sequences. A later analysis assigned V and J genes by comparing TCR nucleotide sequences with IMGT/GENE-DB human TR gene sequences. Using the TCRdist pipeline, a later analysis assigned CDR3 sequences along with most-parsimonious VDJ recombination scenarios. In a later analysis, every TCR beta chain was defined by the combination of its CDR3 amino acid sequence and its V-gene family, and reads without a unique V-gene family were dropped. A later analysis removed 550 to 650 highly shared, low-generation-probability nucleotide sequences to deal with suspected cross-contamination and a sequencing artifact. For each public chain, a later analysis derived a clonal expansion index from normalized ranks of inferred template counts within each repertoire. A later analysis computed generation probabilities with a VDJ recombination model fitted to out-of-frame rearrangements, and checked the results against IGoR. Hypergeometric tests were used in a later analysis to score TCR-TCR, TCR-HLA and TCR-CMV co-occurrence, with a repertoire-size bias correction applied to the TCR pairs. False discovery rates were estimated in a later analysis by permuting HLA or CMV assignments 20 times. In a later analysis, co-occurring TCRs were grouped using DBSCAN, with TCRdist sequence similarity added in when clustering inside HLA-allele-positive subsets. Repertoires with fewer than 30,000 or more than 120,000 public chains, plus five repertoires with anomalous nucleotide sharing, were excluded from co-occurrence clustering. TCRdb limited this immuneACCESS table to in-frame rearrangements with V and J called. A share of clones is missing; checked studies link under half to unresolved V genes, and the rest is unexplained. D and trimming were read from the DNA, whereas the V and J calls and clone size are those reported in that table. The sample data list about 150,000 clones, and approximately 85% of these were observed just once. The biggest ten clones account for about 8.6% of the sample.

The chain is assembled from TRBV10-3 and TRBJ1-1; no D gene can be assigned with confidence. This clonotype was sampled from a woman between 45 and 60 years old in good health and CMV-seropositive. The material sequenced was PBMCs. The CDR3 region reads CAISRDTVSTEAFF. Read as DNA, the sequence is TGTGCCATCAGTCGAGACACCGTGAGCACTGAAGCTTTCTTT.